This entry lists 12 T cell receptor beta chains sequenced from one sample in a study of T-cell memory formation after mild COVID-19. TCRdb reprocessed the 5' RACE reads with MiXCR, giving one entry per CDR3 protein. The table records approximately 390,000 distinct CDR3 sequences, approximately 15% of them present only once. The sample consisted of PBMCs or a T cell subset sorted from them (not recorded which). The source of these receptors is a young man who had mild COVID-19 (a few samples of this study predate the infection). Cell type and time point are not known.

The chain joins TRBV12-3 or TRBV12-4 to TRBJ2-5, with 9 positions matching TRBD1. The V and J ends lost 2 bases and 4 bases, in that order; junction bases with no gene match: 5. CDR3 length: 15 residues. The CDR3 DNA reads TGTGCCAGCAGTTTAAGGGACAGGGAGGTAGAGACCCAGTACTTC. Amino acids: CASSLRDREVETQYF.

The genes are TRBV18 and TRBJ2-3, with 9 nucleotides matching TRBD2. The CDR3 totals 15 residues. The germline V gene encodes CDR1 KGHSH and CDR2 LQKENI. The junction had 4 bases not matched to a gene; V was cut back by 0 bases and J by 6 bases. The CDR3 nucleotides are TGTGCCAGCTCACCACCTAGCGGGGGCCGCGATACGCAGTATTTT. This codes for CASSPPSGGRDTQYF.

The table lists this clonotype with a few counts. The chain joins TRBV7-9 to TRBJ1-4, with D possibly being TRBD1 (5 bases). Between the trimmed V and J ends, which lost 4 bases and 13 bases, there was a span of 16 bases. This CDR3 region has 13 residues. Germline lookup yields CDR1 SEHNR and CDR2 FQNEAQ (reference sequence). The DNA of the CDR3 is TGTGCCAGCAGCTCCGGGACGGTCCTTCGACTGTTTTTT. This sequence encodes CASSSGTVLRLFF.

The rearrangement links TRBV6-5 to TRBJ1-2; no reliable D call. The V gene's germline CDR1 is MNHEY and CDR2 SVGAGI. Trimming removed 0 bases from V and 8 bases from J, with 16 bases in between. The CDR3 has 15 amino acids. CDR3 in amino acids: CASSYSSSGLYGYTF. The CDR3 DNA reads TGTGCCAGCAGTTACTCTTCCTCGGGCTTGTACGGCTACACCTTC.

The chain links TRBV19 to TRBJ2-2; a possible D gene is TRBD1 (6 bases). Germline assignment: CDR1 LNHDA and CDR2 SQIVND (reference sequence). Trimming took off 6 bases at V and 6 bases at J, with 14 bases between the two ends. This CDR3 spans 14 amino acids. The CDR3 DNA reads as TGTGCCAGTAGATGGGAACAGGGCTCCGGGGAGCTGTTTTTT. Encoded protein: CASRWEQGSGELFF.

A few counts support this clonotype. The chain employs TRBV7-2 and TRBJ2-7; 7 nucleotides agree with TRBD2. Trimming took 0 bases from V and 4 from J; bases not matched to a gene: 9. Germline V gives CDR1 SGHTA, CDR2 FQGNSA. The CDR3 covers 16 residues. The CDR3 spells CASSLARQRGAYEQYF. The CDR3, as DNA: TGTGCCAGCAGCTTAGCGCGGCAGCGGGGAGCGTACGAGCAGTACTTC.

This clonotype was recorded a few times. J is TRBJ1-1 and V is TRBV5-1; D is unclear. Trimming pared 5 bases from V and 1 base from J, leaving 12 bases between. CDR1 and CDR2 from the germline V gene are SGHRS and YFSETQ. CDR3 length: 14 amino acids. The CDR3 region is CASRIADKNTEAFF. Written as DNA, the CDR3 is TGCGCCAGCAGAATCGCAGACAAGAACACTGAAGCTTTCTTT.

The rearrangement joins TRBV11-2 to TRBJ1-1; possibly TRBD1 for D (6 bases). CDR1 and CDR2 (germline): SGHAT, FQNNGV. The V and J ends lost 1 base and 0 bases respectively, with 12 bases between them. This CDR3 contains 16 residues. For the CDR3, the DNA is TGTGCCAGCAGCTTAGGGTGGGGACACTTGAACACTGAAGCTTTCTTT. This sequence encodes CASSLGWGHLNTEAFF.

V is TRBV7-2 and J is TRBJ2-1; 8 nucleotides match TRBD2. Trimming at V came to 4 bases and at J to 1 base, leaving 9 bases not matched to a gene. CDR3 length equals 17 residues. CDR1 and CDR2 (germline): SGHTA, FQGNSA. CDR3 bases: TGTGCCAGCAGCTCCCGTGGTGGCGGGGGGTCCTACAATGAGCAGTTCTTC. Translated, it gives CASSSRGGGGSYNEQFF.

This clonotype occurred a few times. The chain employs TRBV7-3 and TRBJ1-4; TRBD1 matches at 7 bases. Trimming took 5 bases from V and 7 from J; bases not matched to a gene: 10. The germline V gene encodes CDR1 SGHTA and CDR2 FQGTGA. The CDR3 has 15 amino acids. In nucleotides, the CDR3 is TGTGCCAGCAGCCCAACAGGGGATAGAGGTGAAAAACTGTTTTTT. Amino acids: CASSPTGDRGEKLFF.

This clonotype occurred a few times. J is TRBJ1-1 and V is TRBV12-3 or TRBV12-4, with D perhaps TRBD1 (5 bases). The length of the CDR3 is 13 residues. The germline V and J ends were trimmed by 7 bases and 7 bases, with 16 bases remaining between them. The CDR3 coding sequence is TGTGCCAGCACCCCCCGGGGCCCCGATGAAGCTTTCTTT. Translation: CASTPRGPDEAFF.

This clonotype appeared a few times. J is TRBJ2-7 and V is TRBV4-1; 10 bases align to TRBD1. The CDR3 length is 16 residues. The junction had 11 bases not matched to a gene; V was cut back by 4 bases and J by 5 bases. Germline assignment: CDR1 MGHRA and CDR2 YSYEKL. The CDR3 is CASSPPRQGAYDEQYF. In DNA, the CDR3 is TGCGCCAGCAGCCCACCACGACAGGGGGCGTACGACGAGCAGTACTTC.